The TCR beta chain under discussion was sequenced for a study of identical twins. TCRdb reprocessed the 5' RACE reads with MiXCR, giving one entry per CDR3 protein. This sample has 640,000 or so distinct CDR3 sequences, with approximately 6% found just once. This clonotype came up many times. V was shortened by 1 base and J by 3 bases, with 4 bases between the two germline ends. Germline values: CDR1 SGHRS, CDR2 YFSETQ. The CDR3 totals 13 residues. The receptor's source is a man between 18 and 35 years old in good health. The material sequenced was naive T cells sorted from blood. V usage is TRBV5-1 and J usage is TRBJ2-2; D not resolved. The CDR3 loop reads CASSLQDTGELFF. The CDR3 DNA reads TGCGCCAGCAGCTTGCAGGACACCGGGGAGCTGTTTTTT.